This TCR beta chain was sequenced in a study of CXCR3-negative and CXCR3-positive naive CD8 T cells. The study, taken as a whole, reports: Naive CXCR3-positive and CXCR3-negative cells shared similar TRBV-TRBJ usage, unlike memory cells. Naive cells that were CXCR3-positive had more hydrophobic TRB CDR3s (compared with CXCR3-negative naive cells). Each naive subset displayed comparably high diversity, whereas memory CD8+ cells displayed much lower diversity.

UMI labels and 5' RACE were used to prepare the TRB cDNA libraries. TCRdb reprocessed the 5' RACE reads and keeps a single row for each CDR3 protein, giving no DNA. This sample's clone table lists fewer than 90,000 distinct CDR3 sequences. Triplicate sorts of some 300,000 cells per CD8+ subset. Phenotypically, naive CD8+ T cells corresponded to CD45RO-CCR7+CD27+CD95-. As to this clonotype: Its antigen is not known.

The germline V gene has CDR1 MGHRA and CDR2 YSYEKL. CDR3 length equals 15 residues. The source of this sequence is a human donor in good health. Some clones in this sample may be carry-over from other donors' samples. This rearrangement joins TRBV4-1 to TRBJ2-1; TCRdb's D gene call, TRBD1, goes unchecked for lack of DNA. The specimen was naive CXCR3+ CD8+ T cells from blood. Subset indicated: CD45RO-CCR7+CD27+CD95- naive CD8+ T cells expressing CXCR3 (TNR3+). The chain's CDR3 is CASSQVDRVYNEQFF.